The 16 T cell receptor beta chains listed next were all sequenced from one sample in a study of identical twins. TCRdb used MiXCR to reprocess the 5' RACE reads, holding one entry per CDR3 protein. The sample shows roughly 500,000 distinct CDR3 sequences, approximately 22% of them seen only once. A further study also used this sample, focusing on T cells expressing NK-cell markers.

Specimen: CD4+ T cells sorted from blood. The receptor set was obtained from a woman younger than 35 in good health.

The rearrangement joins TRBV29-1 to TRBJ2-3; a possible D gene is TRBD2 (5 bases). CDR1 is SQVTM and CDR2 is ANQGSEA in the germline V gene. This CDR3 is 14 amino acids long. V lost 7 bases and J lost 2, with 16 bases in between. CDR3 in DNA: TGCAGCGCTCCCGGGATCTACCACACAGATACGCAGTATTTT. Translation: CSAPGIYHTDTQYF.

This clonotype was seen a handful of times. The chain has TRBV6-1 and TRBJ1-2; TRBD1 might be the D (6 bases). V was trimmed by 5 bases and J by 3 bases, leaving 16 bases between them. Germline V gene data show CDR1 as MNHNS and CDR2 as SASEGT. The CDR3 loop spans 15 amino acids. The CDR3: CASSRGSVGDYGYTF. In DNA, the CDR3 is TGTGCCAGCAGTAGGGGGAGTGTCGGGGACTATGGCTACACCTTC.

This clonotype has a handful of counts. The J gene is TRBJ2-1, the V gene TRBV6-1, with 7 nucleotides matching TRBD1. Germline V gene sequence: CDR1 MNHNS, CDR2 SASEGT. This CDR3 region has 16 residues. J lost 1 base, V lost 8 bases, and 11 bases had no gene match. The CDR3 nucleotides are TGTGCCAGCTTAGGATGGGGACAGCATTCCTACAATGAGCAGTTCTTC. Its translation is CASLGWGQHSYNEQFF.

Ten or more counts support this clonotype. The chain combines TRBV5-1 with TRBJ2-1; the match to TRBD2 covers 7 bases. This CDR3 spans 15 amino acids. With V trimmed by 7 bases and J by 3 bases, 10 bases remained unmatched. Germline lookup yields CDR1 SGHRS and CDR2 YFSETQ. This CDR3 reads CASCLTSDLYNEQFF. CDR3 bases: TGCGCCAGCTGTCTTACTAGCGACCTCTACAATGAGCAGTTCTTC.

At least ten counts were recorded for this clonotype. This rearrangement joins TRBV4-2 to TRBJ1-1; D remains ambiguous. The CDR3 runs 15 residues. V was trimmed by 1 base and J by 6 bases, leaving 15 bases between them. Germline V gene lookup returns CDR1 LGHNA and CDR2 YNFKEQ. The CDR3 protein is CASSQGIEWAAEAFF. The DNA for the CDR3 is TGTGCCAGCAGCCAAGGGATCGAATGGGCGGCTGAAGCTTTCTTT.

In its sample, this clonotype was seen many times. V is TRBV6-1 and J is TRBJ2-5; D is possibly TRBD1 (6 bases). Trimming left V 6 bases short and J 5 bases short, with 16 bases between. The CDR3 is made up of 14 amino acids. Germline loops: CDR1 MNHNS, CDR2 SASEGT. CDR3 amino acids: CASRSPGVRETQYF. CDR3 DNA sequence: TGTGCCAGCAGATCTCCAGGGGTTCGGGAGACCCAGTACTTC.

This clonotype was detected a few times. The chain couples TRBV5-1 to TRBJ2-3; D is unresolved. The V gene's germline CDR1 is SGHRS and CDR2 YFSETQ. V lost 3 bases to trimming and J lost 6 bases, with 17 bases between them. The CDR3 covers 15 residues. In DNA, the CDR3 is TGCGCCAGCAGCTCCCCCCAGGCGGCGACTGATACGCAGTATTTT. Translation gives CASSSPQAATDTQYF.

The table lists this clonotype with a few counts. The CDR3 nucleotides read TGCGCCAGCAGCAACCAGGACCTTGGGGGCACTGAAGCTTTCTTT. As protein: CASSNQDLGGTEAFF. This chain links TRBV4-3 with TRBJ1-1, with a possible D match to TRBD1 (5 bases). The germline V gene has CDR1 LGHNA and CDR2 YSLEER. There are 15 residues in the CDR3. Deletions cut 5 bases from V and 4 bases from J, with 17 bases between.

CDR3 nucleotide sequence: TGTGCCAGCAGCCCACCGGGACTAGCTATCTCCCAGTTCTTC. This translates into CASSPPGLAISQFF. J is TRBJ2-1 and V is TRBV5-5; TRBD2 matches 9 bases. The J segment lost 13 bases and the V segment lost 4 bases, leaving 12 bases of the junction unmatched. Looked up from germline, CDR1 is SGHKS and CDR2 is YYEKEE (reference sequence). This CDR3 has 14 amino acids.

This clonotype was counted a few times. The CDR3, as DNA: TGTGCCAGCAGCGCCCAACTGGCGCTAGAAGAGACCCAGTACTTC. It codes for CASSAQLALEETQYF. The chain recombines TRBV7-2 with TRBJ2-5; D remains ambiguous. The germline CDR1 and CDR2 sequences are SGHTA and FQGNSA. Trimming stripped 5 bases from V and 3 bases from J, with 16 bases between. The CDR3 totals 15 residues. Looking up the rest from reference TRBV7-2 and TRBJ2-5 gives the full variable domain: GAGVSQSPSNKVTEKGKDVELRCDPISGHTALYWYRQSLGQGLEFLIYFQGNSAPDKSGLPSDRFSAERTGGSVSTLTIQRTQQEDSAVYLCASSAQLALEETQYFGPGTRLLVL.

The chain carries TRBV29-1 and TRBJ2-5; D is ambiguous. The germline V and J ends were trimmed by 6 bases and 4 bases, with 15 bases remaining between them. The CDR3 contains 13 residues. Germline V CDR1 and CDR2: SQVTM, ANQGSEA. In DNA, the CDR3 is TGCAGCGTAAGAAACCCATCTAGAGAGACCCAGTACTTC. Residues: CSVRNPSRETQYF.

J is TRBJ2-3 and V is TRBV7-2; 7 bases align to TRBD2. The V and J ends lost 4 bases and 5 bases, in that order; junction bases with no gene match: 6. CDR3 length equals 14 residues. Per germline, CDR1 SGHTA and CDR2 FQGNSA. The chain's CDR3 is CASSSRGGEDTQYF. CDR3 nucleotide sequence: TGTGCCAGCAGCTCGAGGGGAGGGGAAGATACGCAGTATTTT.

This clonotype showed up just a few times. The CDR3 loop reads CASSIREAGNTIYF. The CDR3 nucleotides are TGTGCCAGCAGCATTCGGGAGGCTGGAAACACCATATATTTT. The chain joins TRBV12-3 or TRBV12-4 to TRBJ1-3; unclear D gene. V gave up 6 bases and J gave up 2 bases, with 11 bases separating them. The CDR3 is 14 amino acids.

V and J are TRBV15 and TRBJ1-2; D not resolved. CDR3 length: 12 amino acids. The V end was cut by 0 bases, the J end by 2 bases, with 1 base between. Germline V lookup: CDR1 LNHNV, CDR2 YYDKDF (reference sequence). In DNA form, the CDR3 reads TGTGCCACCAGCAGAGAGAACTATGGCTACACCTTC. Protein sequence: CATSRENYGYTF.

This CDR3 reads CASSEYSASSYNEQFF. CDR3 bases: TGCGCCAGCAGTGAGTACTCCGCGAGCTCCTACAATGAGCAGTTCTTC. The chain couples TRBV10-1 to TRBJ2-1; D unclear. Deletions cut 1 base from V and 0 bases from J, with 10 bases between. The CDR3 is made up of 16 amino acids. Germline assignment: CDR1 WNHNN and CDR2 SYGVQD (reference sequence).

CDR3 coding DNA: TGTGCCAGCAGCCGTACAGGGGGTCCTGGGGCCAACGTCCTGACTTTC. Its protein is CASSRTGGPGANVLTF. The V call is TRBV7-9, the J call TRBJ2-6, with 8 bases aligning to TRBD1. V lost 5 bases, J lost 2 bases, and 5 bases stayed unmatched. Germline assignment: CDR1 SEHNR and CDR2 FQNEAQ (reference sequence). The CDR3 contains 16 residues.